The 10 T cell receptor beta chains in this list originate from one sample, sequenced in a study of beta chain features in type 1 diabetes. The study reverse transcribed the entire isolated RNA, so it sequenced expressed TCRB transcripts. The table came from immunoSEQ multiplex PCR; TCRdb's copy has only in-frame clones and leaves some out. The data contain 680,000 or so clones, 15% to 18% of them singletons. The source material was naive CD4+ T cells from blood. Source of these receptors: a man between 18 and 35 years old in good health.

The gene calls are TRBV5-8 and TRBJ2-7; 7 bases are a match to TRBD1. Germline trimming cut 0 bases from V and 5 bases from J; bases unmatched to any gene: 2. This CDR3 comprises 13 residues. Per germline, CDR1 SGHTS and CDR2 YDEGEE. CDR3 DNA sequence: TGTGCCAGCAGCTTGGACAGGGGTAACGAGCAGTACTTC. Amino acid sequence: CASSLDRGNEQYF.

The chain carries TRBV11-1 and TRBJ2-3; TRBD2 aligns across 9 bases. The germline V gene encodes CDR1 SGHAT and CDR2 FQDESV (reference sequence). V dropped 5 bases and J dropped 1; count of bases not matched to a gene: 7. This CDR3 has 16 amino acids. The CDR3 loop reads CASSIIAGAGTDTQYF. In DNA form, the CDR3 reads TGTGCCAGCAGCATAATAGCGGGAGCGGGCACAGATACGCAGTATTTT.

This rearrangement joins TRBV6-1 to TRBJ2-1; D is ambiguous. Trimming left V 6 bases short and J 10 bases short, with 10 bases between. The CDR3 spans 11 residues. Germline CDR1 reads MNHNS; CDR2 reads SASEGT. CDR3 protein: CASRDPREQFF. The CDR3 bases are TGTGCCAGCAGAGACCCCAGAGAGCAGTTCTTC.

This clone was counted a single time. The rearrangement links TRBV7-6 to TRBJ2-3, with D tentatively TRBD2 (6 bases). Germline CDR1 is SGHVS and CDR2 is FNYEAQ. The V end was cut by 3 bases, the J end by 3 bases, with 22 bases between. The CDR3 is 18 residues long. The CDR3 DNA follows: TGTGCCAGCAGCTTCGGGGCCGGGACGGGAGTTTCGACAGATACGCAGTATTTT. It translates to CASSFGAGTGVSTDTQYF.

Worth noting for this clone: The sample holds other DNA sequences that translate to the same CDR3. This sequence joins TRBV7-2 and TRBJ1-5; weak D call: TRBD1 (5 bases). CDR1 is SGHTA and CDR2 is FQGNSA in the germline V gene. Deletions cut 3 bases from V and 3 bases from J, with 6 bases between. The CDR3 consists of 13 residues. CDR3 amino acids: CASSFRVNQPQHF. In DNA form, the CDR3 reads TGTGCCAGCAGCTTCAGGGTCAATCAGCCCCAGCATTTT. Based on the CDR3 plus reference TRBV7-2 and TRBJ1-5, the full variable domain is GAGVSQSPSNKVTEKGKDVELRCDPISGHTALYWYRQSLGQGLEFLIYFQGNSAPDKSGLPSDRFSAERTGGSVSTLTIQRTQQEDSAVYLCASSFRVNQPQHFGDGTRLSIL.

This clone has more than one count but fewer than ten. The chain carries TRBV28 and TRBJ1-1; TRBD1 might be the D (6 bases). Trimming stripped 5 bases from V and 0 bases from J, with 13 bases between. This CDR3 has 15 residues. Germline V gives CDR1 MDHEN, CDR2 SYDVKM. The CDR3: CASSPSGTLNTEAFF. In nucleotides, the CDR3 is TGTGCCAGCAGTCCGAGCGGGACACTGAACACTGAAGCTTTCTTT.

The chain is built from TRBV7-2 and TRBJ2-5; 10 nucleotides line up with TRBD2. CDR1 is SGHTA, CDR2 FQGNSA, per germline. This CDR3 region has 16 residues. Trimming at V came to 5 bases and at J to 5 bases, leaving 11 bases not matched to a gene. The CDR3 coding sequence is TGTGCCAGCAGCACCGGCGGAGCGGGGGGGCAGGAGACCCAGTACTTC. This gives the protein CASSTGGAGGQETQYF.

The J gene is TRBJ1-5, the V gene TRBV7-8, with no clear D. The V gene lost 0 bases and the J gene lost 3 bases, with 9 bases spanning the gap. CDR1 SGHVS and CDR2 FQNEAQ come from the germline V gene. This CDR3 contains 15 residues. The CDR3 protein is CASSLARADNQPQHF. The CDR3 bases are TGTGCCAGCAGCTTAGCTCGGGCCGACAATCAGCCCCAGCATTTT.

Turning to this clone: At the DNA level, this CDR3 is encoded by other sequences in the same sample as well. This chain uses TRBV7-2 with TRBJ1-1; tentatively, D is TRBD1 (5 bases). This CDR3 comprises 15 residues. Per germline, CDR1 SGHTA and CDR2 FQGNSA. Trimming took 1 base from V and 1 from J, leaving 10 bases between them. CDR3 DNA sequence: TGTGCCAGCAGCTTAGTCGGGCAGGGGAACACTGAAGCTTTCTTT. Its protein product is CASSLVGQGNTEAFF.

This clone was observed a handful of times. The chain combines TRBV7-3 with TRBJ2-7; maybe TRBD2 (6 bases). V dropped 4 bases and J dropped 2 bases, with 15 bases sitting between them. There are 15 residues in the CDR3. From germline, CDR1 is SGHTA and CDR2 FQGTGA. CDR3 region: CASSSFGGTPYEQYF. CDR3 DNA: TGTGCCAGCAGCTCTTTTGGCGGGACGCCCTACGAGCAGTACTTC.